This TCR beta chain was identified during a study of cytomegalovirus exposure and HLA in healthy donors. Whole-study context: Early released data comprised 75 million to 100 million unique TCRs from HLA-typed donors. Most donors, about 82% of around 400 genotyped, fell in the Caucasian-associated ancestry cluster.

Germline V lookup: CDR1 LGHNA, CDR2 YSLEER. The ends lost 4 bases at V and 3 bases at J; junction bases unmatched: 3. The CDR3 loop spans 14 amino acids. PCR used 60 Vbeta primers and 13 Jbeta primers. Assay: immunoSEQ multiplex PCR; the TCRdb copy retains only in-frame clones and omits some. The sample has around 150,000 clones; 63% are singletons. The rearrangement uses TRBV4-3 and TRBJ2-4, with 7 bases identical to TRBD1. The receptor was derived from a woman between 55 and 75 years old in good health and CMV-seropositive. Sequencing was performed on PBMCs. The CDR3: CASSPGTVKNIQYF. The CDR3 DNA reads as TGCGCCAGCAGCCCCGGGACAGTCAAAAACATTCAGTACTTC.